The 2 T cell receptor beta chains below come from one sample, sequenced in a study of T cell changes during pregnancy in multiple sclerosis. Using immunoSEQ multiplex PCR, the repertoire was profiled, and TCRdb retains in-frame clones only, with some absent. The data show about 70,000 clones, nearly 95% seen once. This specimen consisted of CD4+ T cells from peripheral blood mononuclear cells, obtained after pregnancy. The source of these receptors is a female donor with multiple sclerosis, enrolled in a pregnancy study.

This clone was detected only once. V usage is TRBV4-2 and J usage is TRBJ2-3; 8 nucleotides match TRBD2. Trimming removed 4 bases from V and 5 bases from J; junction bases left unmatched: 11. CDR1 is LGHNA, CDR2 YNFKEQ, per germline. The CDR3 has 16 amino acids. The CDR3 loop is CASSLYPTSDIDTQYF. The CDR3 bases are TGTGCCAGCAGCCTATATCCGACTAGCGATATAGATACGCAGTATTTT.

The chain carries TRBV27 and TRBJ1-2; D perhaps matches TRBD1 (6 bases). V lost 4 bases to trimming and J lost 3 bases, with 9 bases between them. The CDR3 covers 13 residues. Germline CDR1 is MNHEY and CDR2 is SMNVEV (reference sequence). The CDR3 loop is CASSSGVHYGYTF. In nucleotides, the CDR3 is TGTGCCAGCAGTTCAGGGGTTCACTATGGCTACACCTTC.